This T cell receptor (beta chain) stems from a study of T-cell reconstitution after alpha-beta-depleted transplantation in children. As it was prepared, the TCRbeta library received unique molecular identifiers. TCRdb fed the PCR reads into MiXCR, producing one record per CDR3 protein. The data contain about 580,000 distinct CDR3 sequences, 23% of them seen just once; the ten biggest clones take up 13% to 15%. This clonotype has only a few counts. The clonotype was recovered from a boy in the first two years of life who had a stem cell transplant for acute myeloid leukemia, so the T cells may come from the graft donor. Sequencing used PBMCs, mostly from graft donor cells, obtained 360 days after TCRalphabeta/CD19-depleted stem cell transplant.

The CDR3 spells CSVGQVLNTEAFF. Here the CDR3 DNA reads TGCAGCGTCGGACAGGTTTTGAACACTGAAGCTTTCTTT. The chain is built from TRBV29-1 and TRBJ1-1; 7 bases line up with TRBD1. The CDR3 contains 13 residues. After removal of 6 bases from V and 0 bases from J, the junction contained 4 bases not matched to a gene. Germline CDR1 and CDR2: SQVTM and ANQGSEA.